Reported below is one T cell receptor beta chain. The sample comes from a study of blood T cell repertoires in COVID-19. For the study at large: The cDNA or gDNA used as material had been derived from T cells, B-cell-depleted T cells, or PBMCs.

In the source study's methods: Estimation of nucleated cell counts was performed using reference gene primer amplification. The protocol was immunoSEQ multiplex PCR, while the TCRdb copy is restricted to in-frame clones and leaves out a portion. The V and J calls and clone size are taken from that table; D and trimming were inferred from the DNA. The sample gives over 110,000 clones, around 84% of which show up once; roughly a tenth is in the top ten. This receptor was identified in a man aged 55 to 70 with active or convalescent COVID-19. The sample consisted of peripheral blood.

CDR3 sequence (DNA): TGTGCCAGCAGCACTGGACTAGCGGGAGGGCCCACTGAGCAGTTCTTC. Protein sequence: CASSTGLAGGPTEQFF. The V and J genes are TRBV5-4 and TRBJ2-1; TRBD2 aligns across 15 bases. J gave up 9 bases and V 4 bases, and 8 bases lay outside the gene matches. Germline CDR1 and CDR2: SGHNT and YYREEE (reference sequence). The CDR3 consists of 16 residues.